This entry features one T cell receptor beta chain sequence. Its antigen is unidentified. Relapse after autologous stem cell transplantation occurred in every patient, and brentuximab vedotin exposure varied. Magnetic negative selection of thawed PBMCs was the method by which CD4+ T cells were purified. Germline-derived CDR1 and CDR2 are SGHRS and YFSETQ. Trimming cost V 0 bases and J 0 bases; bases outside gene matches: 1. CDR3 length equals 15 residues. The sample comes from a study of PD-1 blockade in classical Hodgkin lymphoma. Study findings and constraints: Reports described newly diagnosed patients as having lower baseline TCR diversity than healthy donors.

TCRdb's copy holds only in-frame clones and misses some; the assay was immunoSEQ multiplex PCR. The sample consists of about 7,000 clones, 80% of them appearing once. This specimen was CD4+ T cells from blood, taken at baseline. The V and J genes are TRBV5-1 and TRBJ2-3; 7 nucleotides match TRBD2. The clonotype comes from a human donor with classical Hodgkin lymphoma. CDR3 residues: CASSLARGSTDTQYF. In nucleotides, the CDR3 is TGCGCCAGCAGCTTGGCGCGGGGGAGCACAGATACGCAGTATTTT.